This is a list of T cell receptor beta chains from one sample in a study of blood T cell repertoires in COVID-19. The protocol was immunoSEQ multiplex PCR, while the TCRdb copy is restricted to in-frame clones and leaves out a portion. The sample lists some 26,000 clones; around 90% were seen once. The sequenced sample consisted of peripheral blood. These receptor sequences come from a man between 65 and 85 years old with active COVID-19. CDR3s include the opening cysteine and the closing phenylalanine or tryptophan. A D gene is named only where the DNA matches it firmly. Not all rows give a size; the values are once, few, many and, for expanded clones, a class.

>TRBJ1-2|TRBV13|13|.|.
TGTGCCAGCAGTTCTACAGGGAGCTATGGCTACACCTTC
CASSSTGSYGYTF
>TRBJ1-2|TRBV5-1|15|.|TRBD1
TGCGCCAGCAGCTTGGCCATCGGACAGGGTGATGGCTACACCTTC
CASSLAIGQGDGYTF
>TRBJ1-1|TRBV27|15|few|.
TGTGCCAGCAGTTTCTCTTCCCTACTGAACACTGAAGCTTTCTTT
CASSFSSLLNTEAFF
>TRBJ2-1|TRBV5-4|12|.|.
TGTGCCAGCAGCCAAACCTACAATGAGCAGTTCTTC
CASSQTYNEQFF
>TRBJ1-5|TRBV30|12|.|.
TGTGCCTGGATTACAGCAACCACTCAAAGATTTTTT
CAWITATTQRFF
>TRBJ1-6|TRBV7-3|18|.|TRBD1
TGTGCCAGCAGCCCGGGACAGGGTAGCAACTGGACCAATTCACCCCTCCACTTT
CASSPGQGSNWTNSPLHF
>TRBJ2-3|TRBV18|16|once|TRBD2
TGTGCCAGCTCACCACGGAGCGGGGGCAGCACAGATACGCAGTATTTT
CASSPRSGGSTDTQYF
>TRBJ1-1|TRBV6-5|13|.|.
TGTGCCAGCAGACTACCGGGGGACACTGAAGCTTTCTTT
CASRLPGDTEAFF
>TRBJ2-1|TRBV24-1|16|few|TRBD2
TGTGCCACCAGTGACCCCACTAGCGGGGGCTACAATGAGCAGTTCTTC
CATSDPTSGGYNEQFF
>TRBJ1-5|TRBV6-1|14|.|.
TGTGCCAGCAGTGAAACAGGGCGCAATCAGCCCCAGCATTTT
CASSETGRNQPQHF
>TRBJ2-5|TRBV11-3|20|.|TRBD2
TGTGCCAGCAGCTTACCCACCGTCGATCGGGGACTAGCTTACCAAGAGACCCAGTACTTC
CASSLPTVDRGLAYQETQYF
>TRBJ1-4|TRBV6-5|15|.|.
TGTGCCAGCCGAGAGGGGGGGGCAACTAATGAAAAACTGTTTTTT
CASREGGATNEKLFF
>TRBJ2-1|TRBV5-6|16|medium-sized|TRBD1
TGTGCCAGCATCGCACTGGACAGGAGCTCCTACAATGAGCAGTTCTTC
CASIALDRSSYNEQFF
>TRBJ2-2|TRBV19|14|.|.
TGTGCCAGTAGTATAATTTCGGGGACCGGGGAGCTGTTTTTT
CASSIISGTGELFF
>TRBJ1-5|TRBV5-5|16|few|.
TGTGCCAGCAGCTTGGGGGTAGGCAGGCTCAATCAGCCCCAGCATTTT
CASSLGVGRLNQPQHF
>TRBJ1-5|TRBV27|14|.|TRBD1
TGTGCCAGCAGTTTATCGGACAGGCTACAGCCCCAGCATTTT
CASSLSDRLQPQHF
>TRBJ1-3|TRBV5-1|14|.|.
TGCGCCAGCAGCCTCGGAACCAGGGGAGACACCATATATTTT
CASSLGTRGDTIYF
>TRBJ2-3|TRBV5-1|17|.|.
TGCGCCAGCAGCTTGAAACAGGCTCTTCGGAAATCAGATACGCAGTATTTT
CASSLKQALRKSDTQYF
>TRBJ2-1|TRBV6-5|15|.|TRBD2
TGTGCCAGCAGAGGCGGGGGGGTCGCCTACAATGAGCAGTTCTTC
CASRGGGVAYNEQFF
>TRBJ2-7|TRBV5-1|14|.|.
TGCGCCAGCAGCTTGGGATACAGTGACTACGAGCAGTACTTC
CASSLGYSDYEQYF
>TRBJ1-6|TRBV28|13|.|.
TGTGCCAGCAGTCCTCAGGGTCATTCACCCCTCCACTTT
CASSPQGHSPLHF
>TRBJ2-7|TRBV25-1|15|.|.
TGTGCCAGCAGTGAAGGGAGGACACACTCCTACGAGCAGTACTTC
CASSEGRTHSYEQYF
>TRBJ2-7|TRBV7-2|16|.|TRBD1
TGTGCCAGCAGCCCGGGTAGGGACAGGTCCCTGGACGAGCAGTACTTC
CASSPGRDRSLDEQYF
>TRBJ1-2|TRBV3-1/TRBV3-2|20|.|TRBD1
TGTGCCAGCAGCCAAGAGGGGGTGAGGGACAGGGGGAGCCTCTACTATGGCTACACCTTC
CASSQEGVRDRGSLYYGYTF